These 30 T cell receptor beta chains originate from one sample sequenced in a study of T cell responses to AZD1222 COVID-19 vaccine. TCRdb's table, derived via immunoSEQ multiplex PCR, lists solely in-frame clones and lacks some. The sample contains 75,000 to 95,000 clones, approximately 91% of which appear only once. Here the sequenced sample was peripheral blood, taken on day 0 of AZD1222 vaccination. Every receptor here comes from an adult in good health.

The gene calls are TRBV9 and TRBJ2-3; 10 bases are shared with TRBD1. The trim removed 3 bases at V and 1 base at J, leaving 2 bases unmatched. This CDR3 spans 15 amino acids. The germline V gene encodes CDR1 SGDLS and CDR2 YYNGEE. The CDR3 bases are TGTGCCAGCAGCGGAGACAGGGGGCGCACAGATACGCAGTATTTT. It codes for CASSGDRGRTDTQYF.

This clone has only a few counts. The chain uses TRBV10-3 and TRBJ1-2; D call uncertain. The germline V and J ends were trimmed by 4 bases and 0 bases, with 6 bases remaining between them. CDR3 length equals 13 residues. The germline gives CDR1 ENHRY, CDR2 SYGVKD. The DNA for the CDR3 is TGTGCCATCAGTGGGGAGCCTAACTATGGCTACACCTTC. The encoded protein is CAISGEPNYGYTF.

This clone was detected only once. V is TRBV7-3 and J is TRBJ2-5, with D unresolved. The CDR3 has 13 amino acids. The germline V gene has CDR1 SGHTA and CDR2 FQGTGA. The germline V and J ends were trimmed by 5 bases and 5 bases, with 12 bases remaining between them. The CDR3 region has the DNA TGTGCCAGCAGCCAGAACCAAGCGGAGACCCAGTACTTC. Translated: CASSQNQAETQYF.

This chain links TRBV5-6 with TRBJ1-2; D not resolved. Germline values: CDR1 SGHDT, CDR2 YYEEEE. V dropped 5 bases and J dropped 9 bases, with 11 bases sitting between them. The CDR3 loop spans 11 amino acids. This CDR3 is CASRKRDSYTF. As DNA, the CDR3 is TGTGCCAGCAGAAAGAGGGATAGCTACACCTTC.

The V call is TRBV6-5, the J call TRBJ1-1; no reliable D call. CDR1 and CDR2 from the germline V gene are MNHEY and SVGAGI. This CDR3 comprises 13 residues. V lost 2 bases and J lost 1, with 5 bases in between. The CDR3 here is CASSYLPNTEAFF. CDR3 in DNA: TGTGCCAGCAGTTACCTCCCGAACACTGAAGCTTTCTTT.

This clone has more than one count but fewer than ten. CDR3 DNA sequence: TGTGCCACCAGTGATTTGCGAGACACTGAAGCTTTCTTT. Protein: CATSDLRDTEAFF. V and J are TRBV24-1 and TRBJ1-1; D ambiguous. V lost 0 bases and J 3 bases, leaving 4 bases between the germline ends. This CDR3 spans 13 amino acids. The germline V gene has CDR1 KGHDR and CDR2 SFDVKD.

In DNA, the CDR3 is TGTGCCATCAGTGGGGGGGACAGGGAATTCACCTTC. It is translated as CAISGGDREFTF. The rearrangement joins TRBV10-3 to TRBJ1-2; 9 nucleotides match TRBD1. The V gene's germline CDR1 is ENHRY and CDR2 SYGVKD. V trimming: 4 bases; J trimming: 13 bases; junction bases outside the gene matches: 7. The CDR3 is made up of 12 amino acids.

Here the CDR3 DNA reads TGTGCCAGCAGCTATCTGGCCCGGCGGACGGAACAAGAGACCCAGTACTTC. It encodes CASSYLARRTEQETQYF. This rearrangement joins TRBV11-2 to TRBJ2-5; no reliable D call. From germline, CDR1 is SGHAT and CDR2 FQNNGV. V was clipped by 4 bases and J by 2 bases, with 20 bases between them. This CDR3 is 17 amino acids long.

V and J are TRBV28 and TRBJ1-5; unclear D gene. The length of the CDR3 is 13 residues. Trimming shortened V by 3 bases and J by 6 bases, and 9 bases separated the two germline ends. Germline lookup yields CDR1 MDHEN and CDR2 SYDVKM. The CDR3: CASSFSVVQPQHF. The CDR3 nucleotides read TGTGCCAGCAGTTTTTCGGTAGTTCAGCCCCAGCATTTT. Complete variable domain (other parts from reference TRBV28 and TRBJ1-5): DVKVTQSSRYLVKRTGEKVFLECVQDMDHENMFWYRQDPGLGLRLIYFSYDVKMKEKGDIPEGYSVSREKKERFSLILESASTNQTSMYLCASSFSVVQPQHFGDGTRLSIL.

V is TRBV7-2 and J is TRBJ1-5; D gene uncertain. Looked up from germline, CDR1 is SGHTA and CDR2 is FQGNSA. Trimming shortened V by 4 bases and J by 1 base, and 5 bases separated the two germline ends. The CDR3 loop spans 13 amino acids. The CDR3 nucleotides are TGTGCCAGCAGCTCCATGAGCAATCAGCCCCAGCATTTT. Its protein is CASSSMSNQPQHF.

V usage is TRBV10-3 and J usage is TRBJ1-5; no firm D call. Trimming shortened V by 3 bases and J by 5 bases, and 8 bases separated the two germline ends. The CDR3 is made up of 13 amino acids. In germline, CDR1 is ENHRY, CDR2 SYGVKD. CDR3 nucleotide sequence: TGTGCCATCAGTGATAGGTACGATCAGCCCCAGCATTTT. Its translation: CAISDRYDQPQHF.

The chain joins TRBV7-8 to TRBJ2-1; 7 positions match TRBD2. The junction had 8 bases not matched to a gene; V was cut back by 8 bases and J by 7 bases. Germline V CDR1 and CDR2: SGHVS, FQNEAQ. CDR3 length: 13 amino acids. CDR3: CASRGLVSNEQFF. DNA for the CDR3: TGTGCCAGCCGTGGACTAGTTTCGAATGAGCAGTTCTTC.

The rearrangement joins TRBV5-4 to TRBJ2-1, with D unresolved. Between the trimmed V and J ends, which lost 2 bases and 6 bases, there was a span of 15 bases. Germline values: CDR1 SGHNT, CDR2 YYREEE (reference sequence). The CDR3 sequence is 15 residues long. The chain's CDR3 is CASSFGLTRPNEQFF. Here the CDR3 DNA reads TGTGCCAGCAGCTTCGGGCTCACCCGCCCCAATGAGCAGTTCTTC.

J is TRBJ1-2 and V is TRBV12-3 or TRBV12-4, with D unresolved. This CDR3 has 12 amino acids. Trimming took 1 base from V and 4 from J, leaving 4 bases between them. The CDR3 bases are TGTGCCAGCAGTTTAGGCCTCTATGGCTACACCTTC. Its translation is CASSLGLYGYTF.

This chain connects TRBV5-4 to TRBJ1-2, with TRBD1 as a possible D gene (6 bases). CDR1 SGHNT and CDR2 YYREEE come from the germline V gene (reference sequence). Trimming removed 3 bases from V and 3 bases from J, with 15 bases in between. The CDR3 runs to 15 residues. The CDR3 DNA reads as TGTGCCAGCAGCTATGAAAACAGGGAGCACTATGGCTACACCTTC. Amino acid sequence: CASSYENREHYGYTF.

This clone was detected only a few times. The V call is TRBV5-1, the J call TRBJ1-2; D gene unclear. This CDR3 is 14 amino acids long. Trimming cost V 5 bases and J 1 base, with 12 bases left between them. CDR1 is SGHRS and CDR2 is YFSETQ in the germline V gene. CDR3 sequence (DNA): TGCGCCAGCAGACCACGGCGGAGTAACTATGGCTACACCTTC. Protein: CASRPRRSNYGYTF.

The rearrangement links TRBV27 to TRBJ1-2; D gene unclear. Germline V gives CDR1 MNHEY, CDR2 SMNVEV (reference sequence). With 5 bases removed from V and 5 bases from J, the gap between germline ends came to 6 bases. This CDR3 comprises 11 residues. The chain's CDR3 is CASSPGYGYTF. DNA of the CDR3: TGTGCCAGCAGTCCGGGGTATGGCTACACCTTC.

The chain joins TRBV7-2 to TRBJ1-6; TRBD1 aligns across 8 bases. The germline V gene has CDR1 SGHTA and CDR2 FQGNSA. This CDR3 is 16 amino acids long. V was pared by 0 bases and J by 7 bases, with 5 bases of the junction left unmatched. CDR3 sequence reads: CASSLAPGGWNSPLHF. CDR3 nucleotides: TGTGCCAGCAGCTTAGCGCCAGGGGGCTGGAATTCACCCCTCCACTTT.

V gene TRBV28 combines with J gene TRBJ1-3; no clear D gene. V lost 5 bases to trimming and J lost 2 bases, with 16 bases between them. Germline lookup yields CDR1 MDHEN and CDR2 SYDVKM. There are 16 residues in the CDR3. DNA of the CDR3: TGTGCCAGCAGTACCCCTACCGGGCCCCCTGGAAACACCATATATTTT. Translation: CASSTPTGPPGNTIYF.

This rearrangement joins TRBV6-5 to TRBJ2-7; 11 bases match TRBD2. The trim removed 8 bases at V and 5 bases at J, leaving 5 bases unmatched. There are 13 residues in the CDR3. CDR1 is MNHEY and CDR2 is SVGAGI in the germline V gene. The CDR3 protein is CASVSSGRHEQYF. The CDR3 nucleotides read TGTGCCAGCGTTTCTAGCGGGAGGCACGAGCAGTACTTC.

V gene TRBV2 combines with J gene TRBJ1-5; possible D gene TRBD1, 5 bases. This CDR3 spans 14 amino acids. V was trimmed by 7 bases and J by 9 bases, leaving 19 bases between them. CDR1 is SNHLY and CDR2 is FYNNEI in the germline V gene. CDR3 nucleotide sequence: TGTGCCAGCACTACGGGGCAGGGCCTAGGGCCCCAGCATTTT. Its translation: CASTTGQGLGPQHF.

The V call is TRBV12-3 or TRBV12-4, the J call TRBJ2-2; possibly TRBD1 for D (6 bases). V lost 5 bases to trimming and J lost 6 bases, with 10 bases between them. The CDR3 loop spans 13 amino acids. For the CDR3, the DNA is TGTGCCAGCAGTCCGCAGGGGTCCGGGGAGCTGTTTTTT. It yields the protein CASSPQGSGELFF.

J is TRBJ2-1 and V is TRBV7-3; 8 nucleotides line up with TRBD2. The germline gives CDR1 SGHTA, CDR2 FQGTGA. Trimming at V came to 4 bases and at J to 9 bases, leaving 8 bases not matched to a gene. The CDR3 covers 14 residues. The CDR3 loop is CASSWDSRGGEQFF. CDR3 coding DNA: TGTGCCAGCAGCTGGGACTCCCGGGGGGGTGAGCAGTTCTTC.

The gene calls are TRBV5-4 and TRBJ2-5; D may match TRBD1 or TRBD2 (5 bases each). The CDR3 is 14 amino acids. Trimming cost V 2 bases and J 1 base, with 9 bases left between them. Germline CDR1 reads SGHNT; CDR2 reads YYREEE (reference sequence). The CDR3 loop reads CASSFGTAQETQYF. The CDR3 DNA reads TGTGCCAGCAGCTTCGGGACGGCCCAAGAGACCCAGTACTTC.

J is TRBJ1-2 and V is TRBV7-2, with D tentatively TRBD1 (6 bases). Germline loops: CDR1 SGHTA, CDR2 FQGNSA. CDR3 length equals 13 residues. Trimming stripped 6 bases from V and 4 bases from J, with 12 bases between. The DNA of the CDR3 is TGTGCCAGCAGAAAGGGGGGATCCTATGGCTACACCTTC. Translated: CASRKGGSYGYTF.

The V call is TRBV5-6, the J call TRBJ2-5; 8 bases fit TRBD1. With V trimmed by 0 bases and J by 5 bases, 6 bases remained unmatched. This CDR3 comprises 15 residues. Per germline, CDR1 SGHDT and CDR2 YYEEEE. As DNA, the CDR3 is TGTGCCAGCAGCTTGGCCCGACAGGGGAAGGAGACCCAGTACTTC. This codes for CASSLARQGKETQYF.

The chain links TRBV4-1 to TRBJ2-1; 8 nucleotides line up with TRBD1. Germline V gene data show CDR1 as MGHRA and CDR2 as YSYEKL. The CDR3 length is 17 residues. Germline trimming cut 3 bases from V and 5 bases from J; bases unmatched to any gene: 12. The CDR3 sequence is CASSHRGAGTGDNEQFF. DNA of the CDR3: TGCGCCAGCAGCCACCGCGGGGCCGGGACAGGAGACAATGAGCAGTTCTTC.

The rearrangement uses TRBV10-3 and TRBJ1-1; no firm D call. Trimming took off 10 bases at V and 0 bases at J, with 21 bases between the two ends. This CDR3 is 16 amino acids long. Germline V gene lookup returns CDR1 ENHRY and CDR2 SYGVKD. The CDR3 reads CATKAQGRRVNTEAFF. The CDR3 nucleotides read TGTGCCACGAAGGCTCAAGGAAGAAGGGTGAACACTGAAGCTTTCTTT.

The genes are TRBV7-3 and TRBJ2-1; TRBD2 might be the D (6 bases). The CDR3 runs 13 residues. From germline, CDR1 is SGHTA and CDR2 FQGTGA. The V and J ends lost 1 base and 7 bases respectively, with 8 bases between them. CDR3 sequence reads: CASSLSGMNEQFF. The CDR3 DNA reads TGTGCCAGCAGCTTAAGCGGGATGAATGAGCAGTTCTTC.

The V call is TRBV6-5, the J call TRBJ2-7; D perhaps matches TRBD1 (6 bases). Trimming pared 6 bases from V and 4 bases from J, leaving 13 bases between. Germline V CDR1 and CDR2: MNHEY, SVGAGI. The CDR3 has 13 amino acids. CDR3 bases: TGTGCCAGCAGCAAGCACAGGGTATACGAGCAGTACTTC. It codes for CASSKHRVYEQYF.